Following are 19 T cell receptor beta chains from one sample sequenced in a study of blood T cells in healthy people across ages. For the second PCR, which ran for roughly 7 to 11 cycles, a sample-barcoded 5' primer and a J-beta primer mix were used. TCRdb analysed the 5' RACE reads with MiXCR anew, one entry per CDR3 protein. Of under 800,000 distinct CDR3 sequences in the sample, around 21% were seen once. The sample taken for sequencing was blood. These TCRs come from a man aged 65-85 years in good health.

This chain links TRBV2 with TRBJ2-5; 9 bases fit TRBD2. This CDR3 comprises 16 residues. The germline CDR1 and CDR2 sequences are SNHLY and FYNNEI. Trimming at V came to 8 bases and at J to 0 bases, leaving 10 bases not matched to a gene. The CDR3 here is CASQAMAGGYQETQYF. CDR3 coding DNA: TGTGCCAGCCAGGCGATGGCGGGAGGGTACCAAGAGACCCAGTACTTC. The whole variable domain, filled in from reference TRBV2 and TRBJ2-5, reads EPEVTQTPSHQVTQMGQEVILRCVPISNHLYFYWYRQILGQKVEFLVSFYNNEISEKSEIFDDQFSVERPDGSNFTLKIRSTKLEDSAMYFCASQAMAGGYQETQYFGPGTRLLVL.

The chain recombines TRBV10-2 with TRBJ2-5; D perhaps matches TRBD2 (5 bases). V lost 3 bases and J 2 bases, leaving 10 bases between the germline ends. Germline-derived CDR1 and CDR2 are WSHSY and SAAADI. This CDR3 has 14 amino acids. The CDR3 region has the DNA TGCGCCAGCAGTGAAGTCGGGAAGCAAGAGACCCAGTACTTC. The encoded protein is CASSEVGKQETQYF.

This rearrangement joins TRBV7-8 to TRBJ1-4; a weak D match, TRBD1 (5 bases). Germline V gene data show CDR1 as SGHVS and CDR2 as FQNEAQ. With 4 bases removed from V and 0 bases from J, the gap between germline ends came to 12 bases. The CDR3 covers 16 residues. CDR3: CASSSRQRATNEKLFF. CDR3 nucleotides: TGTGCCAGCAGCTCACGACAGCGTGCAACTAATGAAAAACTGTTTTTT.

The rearrangement links TRBV28 to TRBJ1-2, with TRBD1 matching over 8 bases. The CDR3 spans 16 residues. Germline CDR1 reads MDHEN; CDR2 reads SYDVKM. V was clipped by 4 bases and J by 4 bases; unmatched bases: 11. This chain's CDR3 is CASSSQGAPPSYGYTF. DNA for the CDR3: TGTGCCAGCAGTTCCCAGGGGGCCCCACCTAGCTATGGCTACACCTTC.

This clonotype turned up a few times. The rearrangement links TRBV15 to TRBJ2-2; D is unclear. Trimming shortened V by 1 base and J by 0 bases, and 6 bases separated the two germline ends. The CDR3 loop spans 15 amino acids. Germline values: CDR1 LNHNV, CDR2 YYDKDF (reference sequence). The CDR3 DNA follows: TGTGCCACCAGCAGAGTCGCAACGAACACCGGGGAGCTGTTTTTT. Translation gives CATSRVATNTGELFF.

The V gene is TRBV20-1, the J gene TRBJ1-4, with D maybe TRBD1 (5 bases). The CDR3 consists of 15 residues. The V and J ends lost 2 bases and 0 bases respectively, with 10 bases between them. CDR1 is DFQATT and CDR2 is SNEGSKA in the germline V gene (reference sequence). CDR3 in DNA: TGCAGTGCTAGATTGAGACAGCCAACTAATGAAAAACTGTTTTTT. This translates into CSARLRQPTNEKLFF.

The chain has TRBV12-5 and TRBJ1-3; no firm D call. Germline V lookup: CDR1 LGHNT, CDR2 FRNRAP. Trimming removed 0 bases from V and 4 bases from J, with 10 bases in between. CDR3 size: 15 residues. The CDR3 DNA is TGTGCTAGTGGTTTGGTATGGGGTGCAGGAAACACCATATATTTT. It translates to CASGLVWGAGNTIYF.

This clonotype showed up just a few times. V is TRBV5-1 and J is TRBJ1-2; no clear D. The CDR3 is 12 residues long. Deletions cut 1 base from V and 3 bases from J, with 4 bases between. Germline assignment: CDR1 SGHRS and CDR2 YFSETQ. The CDR3 DNA reads TGCGCCAGCAGCTTGAAGGACTATGGCTACACCTTC. Translating gives CASSLKDYGYTF.

V is TRBV20-1 and J is TRBJ2-5; D possibly corresponds to TRBD2 (5 bases). This CDR3 region has 15 residues. The V gene lost 4 bases and the J gene lost 2 bases, with 17 bases spanning the gap. The germline V gene has CDR1 DFQATT and CDR2 SNEGSKA (reference sequence). CDR3 bases: TGCAGTGCTACTCTAGTGGGAGTGGTACAAGAGACCCAGTACTTC. Amino acids: CSATLVGVVQETQYF.

This chain connects TRBV5-1 to TRBJ2-2; D is uncertain. CDR1 and CDR2 (germline): SGHRS, YFSETQ. The CDR3 has 15 amino acids. Trimming cost V 3 bases and J 0 bases, with 9 bases left between them. Here the CDR3 DNA reads TGCGCCAGCAGCTGGGTAACTACGAACACCGGGGAGCTGTTTTTT. As protein: CASSWVTTNTGELFF.

The chain has TRBV5-1 and TRBJ2-3; 12 nucleotides align to TRBD2. CDR1 is SGHRS, CDR2 YFSETQ, per germline. Germline trimming cut 3 bases from V and 4 bases from J; bases unmatched to any gene: 6. The CDR3 runs 16 residues. CDR3 nucleotides: TGCGCCAGCAGCTCCGAGGGACTAGCGGGTGCAGATACGCAGTATTTT. Its protein product is CASSSEGLAGADTQYF.

The CDR3 is CASSGGGLAKNIQYF. In nucleotides, the CDR3 is TGTGCCAGCAGCGGGGGGGGTTTAGCCAAAAACATTCAGTACTTC. The chain has TRBV12-3 or TRBV12-4 and TRBJ2-4; 8 bases line up with TRBD2. This CDR3 is built from 15 residues. Germline trimming cut 6 bases from V and 0 bases from J; bases unmatched to any gene: 4.

This clonotype was detected only a few times. The CDR3 here is CASSYRTLAGGITDTQYF. The CDR3 bases are TGTGCCAGCAGCTATAGGACCTTAGCGGGAGGGATCACAGATACGCAGTATTTT. The genes are TRBV11-2 and TRBJ2-3; TRBD2 agrees at 11 bases. V lost 4 bases, J lost 2 bases, and 11 bases stayed unmatched. Germline V gene data show CDR1 as SGHAT and CDR2 as FQNNGV. This CDR3 spans 18 amino acids. The entire variable domain, with the rest obtained from reference TRBV11-2 and TRBJ2-3, is as follows: EAGVAQSPRYKIIEKRQSVAFWCNPISGHATLYWYQQILGQGPKLLIQFQNNGVVDDSQLPKDRFSAERLKGVDSTLKIQPAKLEDSAVYLCASSYRTLAGGITDTQYFGPGTRLTVL.

In its sample, this clonotype was seen a few times. J is TRBJ1-5 and V is TRBV9, with a tentative D call TRBD1 (5 bases). This CDR3 has 15 amino acids. Germline loops: CDR1 SGDLS, CDR2 YYNGEE. V lost 0 bases and J lost 4, with 11 bases in between. The CDR3 DNA is TGTGCCAGCAGCGTAGGTTGGGGGGTTAATCAGCCCCAGCATTTT. Translated: CASSVGWGVNQPQHF.

The genes are TRBV20-1 and TRBJ2-3; D gene uncertain. Looked up from germline, CDR1 is DFQATT and CDR2 is SNEGSKA (reference sequence). CDR3 size: 14 residues. V lost 1 base and J lost 0, with 8 bases in between. CDR3 sequence: CSARVSPSTDTQYF. CDR3 DNA sequence: TGCAGTGCTAGAGTAAGTCCTAGCACAGATACGCAGTATTTT.

This clonotype was counted at least ten times. The V call is TRBV7-2, the J call TRBJ2-4; a weak D match, TRBD1 (5 bases). This CDR3 has 15 amino acids. Germline V lookup: CDR1 SGHTA, CDR2 FQGNSA. V dropped 2 bases and J dropped 0 bases, with 8 bases sitting between them. The CDR3 DNA is TGTGCCAGCAGCTTATGGGGCGCAGCCAAAAACATTCAGTACTTC. It codes for CASSLWGAAKNIQYF.

Concerning this clonotype: The CDR3 ends on some other residue instead of the conserved phenylalanine or tryptophan, so this is likely a read error. The chain uses TRBV12-3 or TRBV12-4 and TRBJ1-2; D might be TRBD1 (5 bases). The length of the CDR3 is 13 residues. V dropped 1 base and J dropped 4 bases, with 7 bases sitting between them. In DNA form, the CDR3 reads TGTGCCAGCAGTTTAGGACAGAGCTATGGCTACACCCTC. It codes for CASSLGQSYGYTL.

This clonotype was counted only a few times. Possible read error: a much larger clone is one base away. The rearrangement joins TRBV28 to TRBJ1-4; 7 nucleotides match TRBD1. Germline CDR1 MDHEN, CDR2 SYDVKM. CDR3 length: 15 residues. The ends lost 4 bases at V and 6 bases at J; junction bases unmatched: 8. Written as DNA, the CDR3 is TGTGCCAGCAGTTGGTTCAGGGGGTCTGATGAAAAACTGTTTTTT. Amino acid sequence: CASSWFRGSDEKLFF.

This clonotype was counted only a few times. The gene calls are TRBV10-3 and TRBJ2-5; D could derive from TRBD1 or TRBD2 (5 bases each). Trimming took off 4 bases at V and 5 bases at J, with 14 bases between the two ends. Per germline, CDR1 ENHRY and CDR2 SYGVKD. This CDR3 region has 14 residues. CDR3 coding DNA: TGTGCCATCAGTGTACGGTCAGGGACGGAGACCCAGTACTTC. Encoded protein: CAISVRSGTETQYF.